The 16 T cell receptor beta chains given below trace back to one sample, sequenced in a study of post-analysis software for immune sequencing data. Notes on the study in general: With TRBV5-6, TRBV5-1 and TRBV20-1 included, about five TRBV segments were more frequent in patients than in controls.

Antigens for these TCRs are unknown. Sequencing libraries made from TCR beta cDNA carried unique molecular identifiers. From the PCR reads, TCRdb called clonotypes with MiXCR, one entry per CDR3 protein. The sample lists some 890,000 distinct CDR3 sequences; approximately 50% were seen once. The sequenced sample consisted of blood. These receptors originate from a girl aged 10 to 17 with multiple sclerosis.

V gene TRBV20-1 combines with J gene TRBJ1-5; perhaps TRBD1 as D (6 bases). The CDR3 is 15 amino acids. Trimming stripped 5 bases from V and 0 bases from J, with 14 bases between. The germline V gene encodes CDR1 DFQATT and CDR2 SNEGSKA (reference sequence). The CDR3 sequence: CSAYRGGFSNQPQHF. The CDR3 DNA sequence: TGCAGTGCTTACCGAGGGGGATTTAGCAATCAGCCCCAGCATTTT.

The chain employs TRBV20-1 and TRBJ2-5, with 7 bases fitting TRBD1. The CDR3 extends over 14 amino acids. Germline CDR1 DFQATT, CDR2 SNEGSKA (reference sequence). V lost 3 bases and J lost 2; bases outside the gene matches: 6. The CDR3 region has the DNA TGCAGTGCTAGGGGGACAGCGAGGCAAGAGACCCAGTACTTC. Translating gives CSARGTARQETQYF.

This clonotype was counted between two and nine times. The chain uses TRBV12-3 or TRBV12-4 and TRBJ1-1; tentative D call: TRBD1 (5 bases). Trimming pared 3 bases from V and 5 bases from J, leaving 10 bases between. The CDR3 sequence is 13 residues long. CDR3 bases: TGTGCCAGCAGTTTGAACGGGGGAACTGAAGCTTTCTTT. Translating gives CASSLNGGTEAFF.

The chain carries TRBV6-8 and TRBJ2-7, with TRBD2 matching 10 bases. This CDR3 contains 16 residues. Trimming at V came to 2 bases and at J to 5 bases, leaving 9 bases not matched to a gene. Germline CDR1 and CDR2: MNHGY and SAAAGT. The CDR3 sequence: CASSYTQTSGPNEQYF. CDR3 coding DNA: TGTGCCAGCAGTTACACTCAGACTAGCGGGCCTAACGAGCAGTACTTC.

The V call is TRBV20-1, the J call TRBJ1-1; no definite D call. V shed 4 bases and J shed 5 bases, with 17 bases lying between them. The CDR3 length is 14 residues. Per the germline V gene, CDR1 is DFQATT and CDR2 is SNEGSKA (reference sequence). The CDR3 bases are TGCAGTGCTAAAAAATCCCCCGGGTGGACTGAAGCTTTCTTT. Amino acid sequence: CSAKKSPGWTEAFF.

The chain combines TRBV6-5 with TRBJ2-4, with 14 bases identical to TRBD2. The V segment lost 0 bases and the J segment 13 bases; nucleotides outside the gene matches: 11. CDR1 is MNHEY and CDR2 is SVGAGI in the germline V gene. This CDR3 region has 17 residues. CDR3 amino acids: CASSYSRGLAGEGEQYF. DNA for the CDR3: TGTGCCAGCAGTTACTCGAGGGGACTAGCGGGAGAAGGTGAGCAGTACTTC.

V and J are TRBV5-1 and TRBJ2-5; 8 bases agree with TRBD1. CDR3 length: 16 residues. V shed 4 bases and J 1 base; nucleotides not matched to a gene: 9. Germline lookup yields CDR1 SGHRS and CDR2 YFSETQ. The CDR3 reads CASSLNPDRAQETQYF. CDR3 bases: TGCGCCAGCAGCCTGAACCCGGACAGGGCCCAAGAGACCCAGTACTTC.

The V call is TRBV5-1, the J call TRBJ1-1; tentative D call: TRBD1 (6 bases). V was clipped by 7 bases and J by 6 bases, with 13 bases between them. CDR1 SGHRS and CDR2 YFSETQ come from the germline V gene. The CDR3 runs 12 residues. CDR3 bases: TGCGCCAGCTCGCAGGGGAAGGCTGAAGCTTTCTTT. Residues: CASSQGKAEAFF.

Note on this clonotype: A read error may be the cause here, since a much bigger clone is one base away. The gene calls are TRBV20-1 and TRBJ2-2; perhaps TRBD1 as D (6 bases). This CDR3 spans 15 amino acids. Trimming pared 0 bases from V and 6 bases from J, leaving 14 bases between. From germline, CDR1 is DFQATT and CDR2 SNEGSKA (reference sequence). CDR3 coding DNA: TGCAGTGCTAGAGAGCAGGGGAAGGATTCCGGGGAGCTGTTTTTT. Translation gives CSAREQGKDSGELFF.

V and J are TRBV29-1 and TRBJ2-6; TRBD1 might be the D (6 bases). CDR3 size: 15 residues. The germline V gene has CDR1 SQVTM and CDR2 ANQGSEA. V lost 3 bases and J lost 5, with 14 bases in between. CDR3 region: CSVEETGMRANVLTF. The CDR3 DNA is TGCAGCGTTGAGGAAACAGGGATGCGGGCCAACGTCCTGACTTTC. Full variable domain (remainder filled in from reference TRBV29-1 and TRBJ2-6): SAVISQKPSRDICQRGTSLTIQCQVDSQVTMMFWYRQQPGQSLTLIATANQGSEATYESGFVIDKFPISRPNLTFSTLTVSNMSPEDSSIYLCSVEETGMRANVLTFGAGSRLTVL.

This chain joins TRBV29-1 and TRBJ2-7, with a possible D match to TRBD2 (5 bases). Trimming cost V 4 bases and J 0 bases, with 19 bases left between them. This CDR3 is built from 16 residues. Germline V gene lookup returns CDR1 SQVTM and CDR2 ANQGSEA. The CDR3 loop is CSVGHTGSVFSYEQYF. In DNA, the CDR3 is TGCAGCGTTGGGCATACGGGGAGTGTGTTCTCCTACGAGCAGTACTTC.

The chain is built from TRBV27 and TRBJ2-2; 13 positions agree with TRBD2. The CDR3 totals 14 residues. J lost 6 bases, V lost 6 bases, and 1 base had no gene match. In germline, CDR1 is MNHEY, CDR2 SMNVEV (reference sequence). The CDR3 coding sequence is TGTGCCAGCAGGACTAGCGGGAGGTCCGGGGAGCTGTTTTTT. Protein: CASRTSGRSGELFF.

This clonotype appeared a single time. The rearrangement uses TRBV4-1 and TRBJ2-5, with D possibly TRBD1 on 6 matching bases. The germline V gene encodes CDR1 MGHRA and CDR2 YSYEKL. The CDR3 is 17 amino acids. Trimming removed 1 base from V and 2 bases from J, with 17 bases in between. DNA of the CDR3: TGCGCCAGCAGCCAAGGGACAAGGGGGTCGGGGCAAGAGACCCAGTACTTC. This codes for CASSQGTRGSGQETQYF.

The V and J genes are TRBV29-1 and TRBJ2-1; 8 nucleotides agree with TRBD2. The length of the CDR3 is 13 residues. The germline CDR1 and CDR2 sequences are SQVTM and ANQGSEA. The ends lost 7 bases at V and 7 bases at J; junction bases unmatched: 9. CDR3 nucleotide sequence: TGCAGCGCGGGGAAGCGGGAGAGGAATGAGCAGTTCTTC. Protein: CSAGKRERNEQFF.

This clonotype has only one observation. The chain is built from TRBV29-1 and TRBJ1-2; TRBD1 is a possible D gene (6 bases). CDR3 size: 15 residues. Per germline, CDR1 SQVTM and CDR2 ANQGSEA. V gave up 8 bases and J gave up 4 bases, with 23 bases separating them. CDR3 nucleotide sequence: TGCAGCTCGCGACGGTTAGACAGGCTTGGCTATGGCTACACCTTC. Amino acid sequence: CSSRRLDRLGYGYTF.

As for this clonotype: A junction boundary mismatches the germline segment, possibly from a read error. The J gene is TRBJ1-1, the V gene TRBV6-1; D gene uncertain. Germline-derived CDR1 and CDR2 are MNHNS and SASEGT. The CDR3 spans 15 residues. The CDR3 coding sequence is TGTGCCAGCAGTGATAGAAACAGTGTGAAAACTGAAGCTTTCTTT. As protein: CASSDRNSVKTEAFF.